This TCR beta chain was retrieved from a study of cytomegalovirus exposure and HLA in healthy donors. In the study overall: The roughly 700 first-cohort repertoires shared a platform with the roughly 110 validation repertoires, as reported in a later analysis. General study points: The tendency of first-cohort TCR clusters to co-occur in the 120 or so validation repertoires was identified by a subsequent analysis. Most TCRs appeared rarely, but some public TCRs recurred in many donors. There were a few CMV-associated chains whose specificity for CMV antigens was confirmed in vitro.

Sequencing was performed with immunoSEQ multiplex PCR; in TCRdb, only in-frame clones are kept and a portion is missing. This sample has approximately 70,000 clones, with roughly 92% found just once. Trimming removed 5 bases from V and 6 bases from J, with 17 bases in between. This CDR3 is built from 14 residues. Germline V gene sequence: CDR1 SGHNT, CDR2 YYREEE (reference sequence). Comments on this clone: Its cognate antigen is unknown.

The TCR was taken from a woman aged 18-35 years in good health and CMV-seronegative. The chain uses TRBV5-4 and TRBJ1-1; D might be TRBD1 (6 bases). Sequencing was done on a sample of PBMCs. The CDR3 loop is CASSPQGLISEAFF. For the CDR3, the DNA is TGTGCCAGCAGTCCCCAGGGGCTGATTTCTGAAGCTTTCTTT.